These 6 T cell receptor beta chains originate from one sample sequenced in a study of early T cells in non-severe SARS-CoV-2 infection. TCRdb called the 5' RACE reads again in MiXCR, with one record for every CDR3 protein. The table lists around 67,000 distinct CDR3 sequences, roughly an eighth of them singletons. Sequencing input: whole blood. The receptor source for this set is an adult who was a healthcare worker with PCR-confirmed SARS-CoV-2 infection or an uninfected control (not recorded which).

Many counts were recorded for this clonotype. This chain links TRBV7-9 with TRBJ2-7, with D possibly TRBD1 on 5 matching bases. In germline, CDR1 is SEHNR, CDR2 FQNEAQ (reference sequence). Trimming removed 6 bases at V and 4 bases at J, with 13 bases between. This CDR3 comprises 13 residues. DNA of the CDR3: TGTGCCAGCAGTCTTAAACAGGATTACGAGCAGTACTTC. Translated: CASSLKQDYEQYF.

This clonotype was recorded many times. V gene TRBV12-3 or TRBV12-4 combines with J gene TRBJ1-5, with TRBD1 as a possible D gene (6 bases). There are 19 residues in the CDR3. Trimming cost V 1 base and J 2 bases, with 21 bases left between them. CDR3 DNA sequence: TGTGCCAGCAGTTTAGAGGGGGACACCAAGGGGTTTGGCAATCAGCCCCAGCATTTT. This encodes CASSLEGDTKGFGNQPQHF.

The rearrangement joins TRBV27 to TRBJ2-2; 11 nucleotides line up with TRBD1. The CDR3 has 16 residues. The V segment lost 5 bases and the J segment 3 bases; nucleotides outside the gene matches: 5. Per the germline V gene, CDR1 is MNHEY and CDR2 is SMNVEV (reference sequence). In DNA, the CDR3 is TGTGCCAGCAGTCCCCAGGGACAGGGGGACACCGGGGAGCTGTTTTTT. It translates to CASSPQGQGDTGELFF.

This clonotype was counted ten times or more. The rearrangement links TRBV7-2 to TRBJ2-6; 7 positions match TRBD1. Per germline, CDR1 SGHTA and CDR2 FQGNSA. With 1 base clipped from V and 12 bases from J, the junction kept 0 bases outside the gene matches. CDR3 length: 12 residues. The CDR3: CASSLGQGVLTF. The CDR3 DNA sequence: TGTGCCAGCAGCTTAGGACAGGGCGTCCTGACTTTC. Based on the CDR3 plus reference TRBV7-2 and TRBJ2-6, the full variable domain is GAGVSQSPSNKVTEKGKDVELRCDPISGHTALYWYRQSLGQGLEFLIYFQGNSAPDKSGLPSDRFSAERTGGSVSTLTIQRTQQEDSAVYLCASSLGQGVLTFGAGSRLTVL.

A word on this clonotype: This clone may be a read error of a much larger clone one base away. The V and J genes are TRBV5-4 and TRBJ2-2, with D perhaps matching TRBD2 (6 bases). The CDR3 has 16 amino acids. Germline CDR1 SGHNT, CDR2 YYREEE (reference sequence). The V gene lost 4 bases and the J gene lost 7 bases, with 20 bases spanning the gap. The chain's CDR3 is CASSSTQEGRVGELFF. CDR3 bases: TGTGCCAGCAGCAGTACGCAGGAGGGGCGTGTCGGGGAGCTGTTTTTT. Based on the CDR3 plus reference TRBV5-4 and TRBJ2-2, the full variable domain is ETGVTQSPTHLIKTRGQQVTLRCSSQSGHNTVSWYQQALGQGPQFIFQYYREEENGRGNFPPRFSGLQFPNYSSELNVNALELDDSALYLCASSSTQEGRVGELFFGEGSRLTVL.

Many counts were recorded for this clonotype. The chain carries TRBV12-5 and TRBJ2-6; the D gene is possibly TRBD1 (6 bases). Germline CDR1 is LGHNT and CDR2 is FRNRAP. This CDR3 region has 17 residues. Deletions cut 4 bases from V and 4 bases from J, with 17 bases between. CDR3 amino acids: CASGSPRQGTGANVLTF. The CDR3 region has the DNA TGTGCTAGTGGTTCCCCGCGGCAGGGGACGGGGGCCAACGTCCTGACTTTC.